Below are 12 T cell receptor beta chains sequenced from a single sample in a study of identical twins. TCRdb reprocessed the 5' RACE reads via MiXCR and lists one record per CDR3 protein. This sample has 690,000 or so distinct CDR3 sequences, with around 6.1% found just once. Specimen: naive T cells sorted from blood. The receptors originated from a young man in good health.

The table lists this clonotype with many counts. This chain uses TRBV15 with TRBJ2-7; a weak D match, TRBD2 (5 bases). Trimming cost V 8 bases and J 2 bases, with 16 bases left between them. CDR1 and CDR2 (germline): LNHNV, YYDKDF (reference sequence). The CDR3 runs 14 residues. The CDR3 loop reads CATSEAIGPYEQYV. For the CDR3, the DNA is TGTGCCACCTCGGAGGCGATAGGCCCCTACGAGCAGTACGTC.

This clonotype turned up a few times. This chain links TRBV3-1 with TRBJ2-3; possible D gene TRBD1, 6 bases. The V gene lost 3 bases and the J gene lost 2 bases, with 12 bases spanning the gap. This CDR3 spans 15 amino acids. Germline-derived CDR1 and CDR2 are LGHDT and YNNKEL (reference sequence). The CDR3, as DNA: TGTGCCAGCAGCCAGGGGCAGGGGAACACAGATACGCAGTATTTT. Protein sequence: CASSQGQGNTDTQYF.

This clonotype was detected a few times. This chain joins TRBV7-3 and TRBJ2-7, with D possibly TRBD1 on 5 matching bases. Germline lookup yields CDR1 SGHTA and CDR2 FQGTGA. This CDR3 has 15 residues. V lost 1 base and J 3 bases, leaving 13 bases between the germline ends. The CDR3 DNA reads as TGTGCCAGCAGCTTAAGCACAGGAAGAAGCTACGAGCAGTACTTC. This codes for CASSLSTGRSYEQYF.

This clonotype has ten or more counts. The chain links TRBV5-1 to TRBJ1-1; D might be TRBD1 (5 bases). Germline V CDR1 and CDR2: SGHRS, YFSETQ. This CDR3 spans 16 amino acids. V lost 1 base and J 3 bases, leaving 16 bases between the germline ends. The chain's CDR3 is CASSLTRGLQYTEAFF. CDR3 nucleotides: TGCGCCAGCAGCTTGACACGGGGACTCCAATACACTGAAGCTTTCTTT.

There are a few counts of this clonotype. The chain links TRBV9 to TRBJ2-1; no reliable D call. The germline V gene encodes CDR1 SGDLS and CDR2 YYNGEE. The CDR3 is 13 amino acids. The ends were cut back, 0 bases at V and 7 bases at J, with 8 bases in the middle. The CDR3: CASSVEFANEQFF. In DNA form, the CDR3 reads TGTGCCAGCAGCGTAGAGTTCGCGAATGAGCAGTTCTTC.

This clonotype was observed at least ten times. The V and J genes are TRBV25-1 and TRBJ1-5; unclear D gene. This CDR3 spans 12 amino acids. Germline CDR1 reads MGHDK; CDR2 reads SYGVNS. The ends were cut back, 3 bases at V and 5 bases at J, with 5 bases in the middle. CDR3 region: CASSEPDQPQHF. CDR3 DNA sequence: TGTGCCAGCAGTGAGCCGGATCAGCCCCAGCATTTT.

This clonotype was observed many times. CDR3 region: CASSLTPDTQYF. The CDR3 DNA is TGTGCCAGCAGCTTGACCCCAGATACGCAGTATTTT. The chain has TRBV12-3 or TRBV12-4 and TRBJ2-3; no reliable D call. The CDR3 loop spans 12 amino acids. The V end lost 6 bases, the J end lost 4 bases, and 8 bases lay between the germline ends.

This clonotype appeared many times. The V gene is TRBV9, the J gene TRBJ2-1; D not resolved. Germline lookup yields CDR1 SGDLS and CDR2 YYNGEE. The CDR3 runs to 16 residues. V dropped 0 bases and J dropped 7 bases, with 17 bases sitting between them. DNA for the CDR3: TGTGCCAGCAGCGTAGAGTTGTCTAGTACTTGGAATGAGCAGTTCTTC. The encoded protein is CASSVELSSTWNEQFF. The full variable domain, in which reference TRBV9 and TRBJ2-1 provide the parts outside the CDR3, is DSGVTQTPKHLITATGQRVTLRCSPRSGDLSVYWYQQSLDQGLQFLIQYYNGEERAKGNILERFSAQQFPDLHSELNLSSLELGDSALYFCASSVELSSTWNEQFFGPGTRLTVL.

This clonotype has a count of ten or more. The chain is built from TRBV20-1 and TRBJ1-5; 11 nucleotides align to TRBD1. The CDR3 runs to 14 residues. After removal of 3 bases from V and 9 bases from J, the junction contained 7 bases not matched to a gene. Germline V gene lookup returns CDR1 DFQATT and CDR2 SNEGSKA (reference sequence). The CDR3 DNA reads TGCAGTGCTAGCCCTGGGACAGGGGGATTGCCCCAGCATTTT. As protein: CSASPGTGGLPQHF.

J is TRBJ1-2 and V is TRBV6-1; weak D call: TRBD1 (6 bases). The CDR3 is 14 amino acids. Germline V gene data show CDR1 as MNHNS and CDR2 as SASEGT. The V and J ends lost 6 bases and 0 bases respectively, with 11 bases between them. The CDR3: CASRVDRPNYGYTF. CDR3 in DNA: TGTGCCAGCAGGGTCGACAGGCCTAACTATGGCTACACCTTC.

Only a few counts were recorded for this clonotype. The chain couples TRBV11-3 to TRBJ2-5; the match to TRBD1 covers 9 bases. Trimming at V came to 5 bases and at J to 5 bases, leaving 15 bases not matched to a gene. Germline CDR1 and CDR2: SGHNT and YENEEA. The CDR3 spans 17 residues. CDR3 DNA sequence: TGTGCCAGCAGCATCGCCACCGGGACAGGGTCGGGTGAGACCCAGTACTTC. It specifies CASSIATGTGSGETQYF. The full variable domain, with the rest looked up from reference TRBV11-3 and TRBJ2-5, is EAGVVQSPRYKIIEKKQPVAFWCNPISGHNTLYWYLQNLGQGPELLIRYENEEAVDDSQLPKDRFSAERLKGVDSTLKIQPAELGDSAVYLCASSIATGTGSGETQYFGPGTRLLVL.

The chain recombines TRBV4-3 with TRBJ2-1; tentatively, D is TRBD2 (7 bases). The V gene's germline CDR1 is LGHNA and CDR2 YSLEER. This CDR3 is built from 15 residues. V was cut by 1 base and J by 7 bases, with 14 bases left in between. CDR3 amino acids: CASSQVRGGLNEQFF. CDR3 nucleotides: TGCGCCAGCAGCCAAGTGAGGGGGGGATTAAATGAGCAGTTCTTC.